This T cell receptor (beta chain) emerged from a study of blood T cell repertoires in COVID-19. Original processing methods: The assay estimated nucleated cells by amplifying reference gene primers. Some clones are missing from TCRdb's copy, which holds only in-frame ones; the method was immunoSEQ multiplex PCR. That table is the source of V, J and clone size, and D and trimming were worked out from the DNA. The table lists 150,000 to 200,000 clones, 83% of them singletons. Trimming removed 2 bases at V and 5 bases at J, with 13 bases between. This CDR3 spans 15 amino acids. Germline V gene sequence: CDR1 MNHEY, CDR2 SVGAGI.

The TCR was taken from a woman in her 70s with COVID-19, enrolled during active disease. The chain carries TRBV6-5 and TRBJ2-1, with D unclear. Input material: peripheral blood. The CDR3 DNA is TGTGCCAGCAGTTACGATGGTAGCAGCAACAATGAGCAGTTCTTC. Protein product: CASSYDGSSNNEQFF.